These 22 T cell receptor beta chains came from one sample sequenced in a study of shared clonotypes between healthy human individuals. Assay: immunoSEQ multiplex PCR; the TCRdb copy retains only in-frame clones and omits some. The data contain about 490,000 clones, over 65% of them singletons. Sequenced input: PBMCs. Source of these receptors: a woman between 35 and 50 years old in good health. Some clones in this sample may be carry-over from other donors' samples.

Points on this clone: Being one base from a much bigger clone, this may be a read error. Additional DNA sequences in this sample encode the identical CDR3. The chain joins TRBV4-2 to TRBJ2-7, with TRBD2 matching 9 bases. CDR1 and CDR2 (germline): LGHNA, YNFKEQ. The CDR3 spans 20 residues. Trimming at V came to 2 bases and at J to 7 bases, leaving 24 bases not matched to a gene. CDR3 sequence reads: CASSQKFGWSVAGVVVEQYF. The CDR3 bases are TGTGCCAGCAGCCAAAAATTCGGATGGTCAGTAGCGGGAGTAGTGGTGGAGCAGTACTTC.

The rearrangement joins TRBV29-1 to TRBJ1-1; the D gene is possibly TRBD1 (5 bases). The germline V gene has CDR1 SQVTM and CDR2 ANQGSEA. Between the trimmed V and J ends, which lost 5 bases and 7 bases, there was a span of 8 bases. The CDR3 contains 10 residues. The CDR3 nucleotides are TGCAGCGTTAGGGGCAGTGAAGCTTTCTTT. Its protein is CSVRGSEAFF. Combining the CDR3 with reference TRBV29-1 and TRBJ1-1 gives the whole variable domain SAVISQKPSRDICQRGTSLTIQCQVDSQVTMMFWYRQQPGQSLTLIATANQGSEATYESGFVIDKFPISRPNLTFSTLTVSNMSPEDSSIYLCSVRGSEAFFGQGTRLTVV.

The chain joins TRBV14 to TRBJ2-3; the match to TRBD2 covers 9 bases. V shed 0 bases, J shed 3 bases, and the junction held 13 bases outside the gene matches. This CDR3 comprises 19 residues. Germline CDR1 is SGHDN and CDR2 is FVKESK. This CDR3 is CASSQDQAGGPSLTDTQYF. In nucleotides, the CDR3 is TGTGCCAGCAGCCAAGATCAGGCGGGAGGGCCGTCGTTAACAGATACGCAGTATTTT.

In this sample, this clone turned up a few times. This chain connects TRBV7-9 to TRBJ1-5; D is ambiguous. Trimming took 2 bases from V and 5 from J, leaving 7 bases between them. CDR3 length equals 13 residues. Per the germline V gene, CDR1 is SEHNR and CDR2 is FQNEAQ (reference sequence). As DNA, the CDR3 is TGTGCCAGCAGCTTAATCGGGGATCAGCCCCAGCATTTT. Amino acid sequence: CASSLIGDQPQHF. Drawing the rest from reference TRBV7-9 and TRBJ1-5, the complete variable domain is DTGVSQNPRHKITKRGQNVTFRCDPISEHNRLYWYRQTLGQGPEFLTYFQNEAQLEKSRLLSDRFSAERPKGSFSTLEIQRTEQGDSAMYLCASSLIGDQPQHFGDGTRLSIL.

This clone was seen more than once but under ten times. This chain joins TRBV7-9 and TRBJ2-1; D might be TRBD2 (6 bases). V was shortened by 3 bases and J by 6 bases, with 12 bases between the two germline ends. The CDR3 loop spans 14 amino acids. Germline-derived CDR1 and CDR2 are SEHNR and FQNEAQ (reference sequence). CDR3 nucleotide sequence: TGTGCCAGCAGCTTCTTGGGACTGCCCAATGAGCAGTTCTTC. Translation: CASSFLGLPNEQFF. The whole variable domain, remainder taken from reference TRBV7-9 and TRBJ2-1, is DTGVSQNPRHKITKRGQNVTFRCDPISEHNRLYWYRQTLGQGPEFLTYFQNEAQLEKSRLLSDRFSAERPKGSFSTLEIQRTEQGDSAMYLCASSFLGLPNEQFFGPGTRLTVL.

The V and J genes are TRBV2 and TRBJ2-1; 10 nucleotides match TRBD2. Germline V gene data show CDR1 as SNHLY and CDR2 as FYNNEI. The CDR3 loop spans 14 amino acids. V shed 10 bases and J 15 bases; nucleotides not matched to a gene: 18. The CDR3 spells CATASLAGATSRFF. DNA for the CDR3: TGTGCCACAGCCTCCCTAGCGGGAGCCACGAGCCGGTTCTTC.

The genes are TRBV6-4 and TRBJ2-1; 7 bases align to TRBD2. V shed 4 bases, J shed 7 bases, and the junction held 7 bases outside the gene matches. The CDR3 covers 14 residues. From germline, CDR1 is MRHNA and CDR2 SNTAGT. In nucleotides, the CDR3 is TGTGCCAGCAGTGCCAGCGGGGATCGGAATGAGCAGTTCTTC. Encoded protein: CASSASGDRNEQFF.

The chain joins TRBV6-6 to TRBJ1-5; D is perhaps TRBD1 (5 bases). The CDR3 sequence is 13 residues long. V lost 5 bases to trimming and J lost 2 bases, with 7 bases between them. Germline CDR1 and CDR2: MNHNY and SVGAGI (reference sequence). CDR3 residues: CASSRGGNQPQHF. CDR3 coding DNA: TGTGCCAGCAGTAGGGGTGGCAATCAGCCCCAGCATTTT.

The chain links TRBV16 to TRBJ2-5, with 9 bases lining up with TRBD2. CDR1 is KGHSY, CDR2 FQNENV, per germline. This CDR3 has 15 residues. V lost 3 bases and J lost 5; bases outside the gene matches: 7. Here the CDR3 DNA reads TGTGCCAGCAGCCAGTATGCGGGAGGGATGGAGACCCAGTACTTC. Translated: CASSQYAGGMETQYF.

The chain joins TRBV7-2 to TRBJ1-1, with D unclear. Trimming left V 1 base short and J 1 base short, with 10 bases between. Germline assignment: CDR1 SGHTA and CDR2 FQGNSA. The CDR3 covers 15 residues. The DNA of the CDR3 is TGTGCCAGCAGCTTAGAGCCGGCGGCGAACACTGAAGCTTTCTTT. Its protein is CASSLEPAANTEAFF.

The chain has TRBV28 and TRBJ1-1; unclear D gene. This CDR3 comprises 15 residues. CDR1 MDHEN and CDR2 SYDVKM come from the germline V gene. Trimming pared 6 bases from V and 1 base from J, leaving 15 bases between. CDR3 sequence (DNA): TGTGCCAGCAGCCCGATGGACGGGCGGAACACTGAAGCTTTCTTT. Amino acid sequence: CASSPMDGRNTEAFF.

The V and J genes are TRBV2 and TRBJ2-2; the D call may be TRBD1 or TRBD2 (6 bases each). This CDR3 is 15 amino acids long. V lost 3 bases and J 4 bases, leaving 12 bases between the germline ends. From germline, CDR1 is SNHLY and CDR2 FYNNEI. Here the CDR3 reads CASSERGRSTGELFF. Here the CDR3 DNA reads TGTGCCAGCAGTGAGAGGGGGAGGTCCACCGGGGAGCTGTTTTTT.

This clone was detected a few times. The gene calls are TRBV7-2 and TRBJ2-3; no reliable D call. The germline V gene encodes CDR1 SGHTA and CDR2 FQGNSA. This CDR3 has 13 residues. Trimming shortened V by 1 base and J by 2 bases, and 4 bases separated the two germline ends. The CDR3: CASSLGATDTQYF. In nucleotides, the CDR3 is TGTGCCAGCAGCTTAGGGGCCACAGATACGCAGTATTTT. Combining the CDR3 with reference TRBV7-2 and TRBJ2-3 gives the whole variable domain GAGVSQSPSNKVTEKGKDVELRCDPISGHTALYWYRQSLGQGLEFLIYFQGNSAPDKSGLPSDRFSAERTGGSVSTLTIQRTQQEDSAVYLCASSLGATDTQYFGPGTRLTVL.

The chain has TRBV29-1 and TRBJ1-2; possibly TRBD1 for D (6 bases). The CDR3 extends over 15 amino acids. The germline gives CDR1 SQVTM, CDR2 ANQGSEA. Trimming shortened V by 4 bases and J by 8 bases, and 23 bases separated the two germline ends. The CDR3 sequence: CSVAGRGSLIGGYTF. In DNA, the CDR3 is TGCAGCGTTGCCGGCAGGGGCTCCCTTATTGGCGGCTACACCTTC.

The chain uses TRBV10-3 and TRBJ1-1; D is unclear. Trimming shortened V by 2 bases and J by 1 base, and 5 bases separated the two germline ends. Germline CDR1 ENHRY, CDR2 SYGVKD. This CDR3 comprises 13 residues. CDR3 in amino acids: CAISEGRNTEAFF. DNA of the CDR3: TGTGCCATCAGTGAGGGGCGGAACACTGAAGCTTTCTTT.

The chain has TRBV4-1 and TRBJ2-3; maybe TRBD2 (5 bases). Germline V CDR1 and CDR2: MGHRA, YSYEKL. With 0 bases removed from V and 3 bases from J, the gap between germline ends came to 7 bases. This CDR3 has 14 amino acids. This chain's CDR3 is CASSQEGGTDTQYF. As DNA, the CDR3 is TGCGCCAGCAGCCAAGAAGGCGGGACAGATACGCAGTATTTT.

The J gene is TRBJ1-2, the V gene TRBV7-9; a weak D match, TRBD1 (6 bases). Germline values: CDR1 SEHNR, CDR2 FQNEAQ (reference sequence). The CDR3 contains 11 residues. V dropped 4 bases and J dropped 14 bases, with 14 bases sitting between them. CDR3 sequence: CASSSTGRMTF. The CDR3, as DNA: TGTGCCAGCAGCTCAACAGGGAGGATGACCTTC.

This chain connects TRBV13 to TRBJ2-2; D ambiguous. With 5 bases removed from V and 3 bases from J, the gap between germline ends came to 13 bases. This CDR3 spans 15 amino acids. Per the germline V gene, CDR1 is PRHDT and CDR2 is FYEKMQ (reference sequence). CDR3 residues: CASSPSTGYTGELFF. In DNA form, the CDR3 reads TGTGCCAGCAGCCCTTCGACTGGGTACACCGGGGAGCTGTTTTTT.

Concerning this clone itself: Given a far larger clone just one base away, this is likely a sequencing read error. The chain employs TRBV25-1 and TRBJ2-7; TRBD1 aligns across 9 bases. CDR3 length equals 14 residues. Germline V gives CDR1 MGHDK, CDR2 SYGVNS. This CDR3 is CASRSGTGNYERYF. CDR3 DNA sequence: TGTGCCAGCAGATCCGGGACAGGGAACTACGAGCGGTACTTC.

The gene calls are TRBV19 and TRBJ2-7, with D tentatively TRBD2 (5 bases). Germline assignment: CDR1 LNHDA and CDR2 SQIVND (reference sequence). The CDR3 has 15 amino acids. Trimming took off 8 bases at V and 0 bases at J, with 17 bases between the two ends. The CDR3 DNA follows: TGTGCCAGTGCTCCGTGGACTTCTAGCTCCTACGAGCAGTACTTC. Translation: CASAPWTSSSYEQYF.

This rearrangement joins TRBV18 to TRBJ2-1; no clear D. Germline V gene lookup returns CDR1 KGHSH and CDR2 LQKENI. This CDR3 has 14 residues. The germline V and J ends were trimmed by 3 bases and 2 bases, with 8 bases remaining between them. CDR3 DNA sequence: TGTGCCAGCTCACCGAGTGGGGCCTACAATGAGCAGTTCTTC. Amino acids: CASSPSGAYNEQFF.

The chain links TRBV6-1 to TRBJ2-6; D uncertain. The CDR3 covers 13 residues. Trimming stripped 10 bases from V and 4 bases from J, with 11 bases between. Germline-derived CDR1 and CDR2 are MNHNS and SASEGT. The DNA of the CDR3 is TGTGCCACCGACCCTCCCGGGGCCAACGTCCTGACTTTC. Protein sequence: CATDPPGANVLTF.